This T cell receptor (beta chain) stems from a study of blood T cell repertoires in COVID-19. Background on the study: Samples taken during acute and convalescent COVID-19 were collected in the United States, Italy and Spain. T cells, B-cell-depleted T cells, or PBMCs supplied cDNA or gDNA.

Here immunoSEQ multiplex PCR was the method, and the copy in TCRdb shows in-frame clones only, minus some. The sample has 100,000 to 150,000 clones; roughly 91% are singletons. The V end lost 0 bases, the J end lost 0 bases, and 7 bases lay between the germline ends. This CDR3 has 15 amino acids. Germline V gene data show CDR1 as SGHKS and CDR2 as YYEKEE (reference sequence). In Seattle, patients joined the study during active infection and were tracked longitudinally. The sequenced material came from peripheral blood. The chain employs TRBV5-5 and TRBJ1-3; D gene uncertain. The receptor comes from a man aged 55 to 69 with COVID-19, enrolled during active disease. In DNA form, the CDR3 reads TGTGCCAGCAGCTTGGCTGTCAGCTCTGGAAACACCATATATTTT. Its translation is CASSLAVSSGNTIYF.